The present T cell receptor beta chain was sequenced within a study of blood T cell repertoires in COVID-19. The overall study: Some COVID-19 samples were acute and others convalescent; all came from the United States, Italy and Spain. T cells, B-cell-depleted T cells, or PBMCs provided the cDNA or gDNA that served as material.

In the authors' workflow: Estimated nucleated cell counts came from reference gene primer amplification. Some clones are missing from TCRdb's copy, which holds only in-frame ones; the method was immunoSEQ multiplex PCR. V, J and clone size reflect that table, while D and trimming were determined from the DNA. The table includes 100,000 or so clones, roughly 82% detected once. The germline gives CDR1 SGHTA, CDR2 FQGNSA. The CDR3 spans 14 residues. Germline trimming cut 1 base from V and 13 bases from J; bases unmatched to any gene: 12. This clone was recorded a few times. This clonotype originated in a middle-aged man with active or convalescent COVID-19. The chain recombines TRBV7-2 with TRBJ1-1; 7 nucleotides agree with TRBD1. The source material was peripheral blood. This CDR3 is CASSLGGTAAFSFF. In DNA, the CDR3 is TGTGCCAGCAGCTTAGGGGGGACAGCCGCCTTCAGTTTCTTT.